The subject of this entry is one T cell receptor (beta chain). This sample was taken from a study of shared clonotypes between healthy human individuals. The naive CD8 population came from CD45RO-negative cells selected for CCR7, without terminally differentiated effector memory CD45RA+ cells. Profiling relied on immunoSEQ multiplex PCR, and the TCRdb table lists in-frame clones only, not all of them. In the table there are about 580,000 clones, 98% of which are singletons. Sample: naive CD8+ T cells sorted from blood. This TCR came from a man aged 25-40 years in good health.

CDR3: CASSLRIPGLTNEKLFF. The CDR3 DNA follows: TGTGCCAGCAGTTTACGGATCCCAGGGTTAACTAATGAAAAACTGTTTTTT. The chain recombines TRBV27 with TRBJ1-4; tentatively, D is TRBD1 (5 bases). V was pared by 2 bases and J by 1 base, with 14 bases between. Germline-derived CDR1 and CDR2 are MNHEY and SMNVEV (reference sequence). The CDR3 covers 17 residues. Filled out from reference TRBV27 and TRBJ1-4, the complete variable domain reads EAQVTQNPRYLITVTGKKLTVTCSQNMNHEYMSWYRQDPGLGLRQIYYSMNVEVTDKGDVPEGYKVSRKEKRNFPLILESPSPNQTSLYFCASSLRIPGLTNEKLFFGSGTQLSVL.